The 20 T cell receptor beta chains below were found in one sample sequenced in a study of early T cells in non-severe SARS-CoV-2 infection. MiXCR, run by TCRdb on the 5' RACE reads, gives a single entry per CDR3 protein. The table records about 110,000 distinct CDR3 sequences, about 12% of them present only once. Sequencing was carried out using whole blood. These receptors were collected from an adult who was a healthcare worker with PCR-confirmed SARS-CoV-2 infection or an uninfected control (not recorded which).

This chain connects TRBV6-5 to TRBJ2-3; D might be TRBD2 (6 bases). Germline assignment: CDR1 MNHEY and CDR2 SVGAGI. Trimming removed 6 bases from V and 6 bases from J, with 10 bases in between. This CDR3 spans 12 amino acids. The CDR3 region has the DNA TGTGCCAGCAGGACCCTAGCGGATACGCAGTATTTT. It is translated as CASRTLADTQYF.

This clonotype was counted a few times. The chain employs TRBV15 and TRBJ2-1; 7 nucleotides agree with TRBD2. Trimming cost V 0 bases and J 9 bases; bases outside gene matches: 8. The CDR3 contains 15 residues. CDR1 and CDR2 (germline): LNHNV, YYDKDF (reference sequence). In nucleotides, the CDR3 is TGTGCCACCAGCAGAGATCGCGGGAGAGGAGCTGAGCAGTTCTTC. The encoded protein is CATSRDRGRGAEQFF.

The chain employs TRBV5-4 and TRBJ2-2; D is uncertain. CDR1 is SGHNT and CDR2 is YYREEE in the germline V gene (reference sequence). V was shortened by 0 bases and J by 6 bases, with 12 bases between the two germline ends. The CDR3 is 15 residues long. As DNA, the CDR3 is TGTGCCAGCAGCTTGGATGGAAACCGGGCCGGGGAGCTGTTTTTT. This translates into CASSLDGNRAGELFF.

The J gene is TRBJ2-3, the V gene TRBV7-2; TRBD2 matches 10 bases. The V gene's germline CDR1 is SGHTA and CDR2 FQGNSA. The V gene end was trimmed by 2 bases and the J gene end by 5 bases; junction bases not matched to a gene: 7. This CDR3 contains 16 residues. The CDR3 sequence is CASSLRPAGGVDTQYF. As DNA, the CDR3 is TGTGCCAGCAGCTTAAGGCCAGCGGGGGGGGTAGATACGCAGTATTTT.

The rearrangement links TRBV18 to TRBJ2-2, with D possibly being TRBD1 (6 bases). Germline CDR1 reads KGHSH; CDR2 reads LQKENI. V was shortened by 3 bases and J by 0 bases, with 8 bases between the two germline ends. The CDR3 is 15 amino acids. DNA for the CDR3: TGTGCCAGCTCACCGGACAGAACGAACACCGGGGAGCTGTTTTTT. Translating gives CASSPDRTNTGELFF.

About this clonotype: No conserved phenylalanine or tryptophan ends this CDR3, so it is likely a read error. V is TRBV27 and J is TRBJ2-2; 12 bases align to TRBD2. Germline V gene data show CDR1 as MNHEY and CDR2 as SMNVEV (reference sequence). The CDR3 is 16 amino acids. V was clipped by 5 bases and J by 6 bases; unmatched bases: 7. The DNA for the CDR3 is TGTGCCAGCAGTCTCCAGACTAGCGGGAGCGCCGGGGAGCTGTTTCTT. As protein: CASSLQTSGSAGELFL.

This sequence joins TRBV18 and TRBJ1-2; D might be TRBD1 (5 bases). Germline V lookup: CDR1 KGHSH, CDR2 LQKENI. There are 16 residues in the CDR3. Trimming removed 3 bases from V and 0 bases from J, with 14 bases in between. The CDR3 here is CASSPMGRRANYGYTF. In DNA, the CDR3 is TGTGCCAGCTCACCTATGGGACGCAGAGCTAACTATGGCTACACCTTC.

In its sample, this clonotype was seen many times. The rearrangement joins TRBV6-1 to TRBJ1-1, with 10 bases fitting TRBD1. Germline-derived CDR1 and CDR2 are MNHNS and SASEGT. The J segment lost 0 bases and the V segment lost 2 bases, leaving 9 bases of the junction unmatched. The CDR3 sequence is 18 residues long. CDR3 in amino acids: CASSEWGVTGGLNTEAFF. In nucleotides, the CDR3 is TGTGCCAGCAGTGAATGGGGCGTGACAGGGGGCCTGAACACTGAAGCTTTCTTT.

A few counts support this clonotype. The chain recombines TRBV20-1 with TRBJ1-1; 8 nucleotides match TRBD1. The CDR3 runs 13 residues. CDR1 and CDR2 (germline): DFQATT, SNEGSKA (reference sequence). V lost 6 bases and J lost 0; bases outside the gene matches: 3. The CDR3 DNA follows: TGCAGTGCCAGGGGACAGGTGAACACTGAAGCTTTCTTT. Translation gives CSARGQVNTEAFF.

This clonotype occurred a few times. The chain carries TRBV7-8 and TRBJ2-5, with D possibly matching TRBD1 (6 bases). Per germline, CDR1 SGHVS and CDR2 FQNEAQ. This CDR3 is 15 amino acids long. With 3 bases removed from V and 1 base from J, the gap between germline ends came to 12 bases. CDR3 sequence: CASSFLQGRQETQYF. CDR3 sequence (DNA): TGTGCCAGCAGCTTTCTGCAGGGGCGCCAAGAGACCCAGTACTTC.

The gene calls are TRBV7-2 and TRBJ2-7; the match to TRBD1 covers 8 bases. Germline CDR1 is SGHTA and CDR2 is FQGNSA. CDR3 length equals 15 residues. The V gene end was trimmed by 0 bases and the J gene end by 4 bases; junction bases not matched to a gene: 5. CDR3 DNA sequence: TGTGCCAGCAGCTTAGCCCAGGGGGCGAATTACGAGCAGTACTTC. It encodes CASSLAQGANYEQYF.

The rearrangement links TRBV2 to TRBJ2-5, with D hard to call. The CDR3 is 14 residues long. Germline V lookup: CDR1 SNHLY, CDR2 FYNNEI. With 2 bases removed from V and 2 bases from J, the gap between germline ends came to 9 bases. CDR3 coding DNA: TGTGCCAGCAGTGAACGGTCCGTACAAGAGACCCAGTACTTC. Translation: CASSERSVQETQYF.

The sample holds a few counts of this clonotype. CDR3 amino acids: CASSPHGTGQNIQYF. CDR3 DNA: TGTGCCAGCAGCCCCCACGGGACAGGACAAAACATTCAGTACTTC. This chain links TRBV7-6 with TRBJ2-4; 8 bases are shared with TRBD1. This CDR3 spans 15 amino acids. Losses at the gene ends were 5 bases for V and 5 bases for J; bases not matched to a gene: 8. Germline values: CDR1 SGHVS, CDR2 FNYEAQ. The full variable domain, rest sourced from reference TRBV7-6 and TRBJ2-4, is GAGVSQSPRYKVTKRGQDVALRCDPISGHVSLYWYRQALGQGPEFLTYFNYEAQQDKSGLPNDRFSAERPEGSISTLTIQRTEQRDSAMYRCASSPHGTGQNIQYFGAGTRLSVL.

This clonotype was picked up a small number of times. This chain uses TRBV20-1 with TRBJ2-1; TRBD2 matches at 8 bases. Germline lookup yields CDR1 DFQATT and CDR2 SNEGSKA (reference sequence). With 3 bases clipped from V and 3 bases from J, the junction kept 7 bases outside the gene matches. The CDR3 has 15 residues. The CDR3: CSARRAGARYNEQFF. DNA of the CDR3: TGCAGTGCTAGGCGAGCGGGAGCGCGCTACAATGAGCAGTTCTTC.

This clonotype was counted ten times or more. The V and J genes are TRBV7-9 and TRBJ2-7; TRBD1 matches at 7 bases. Losses at the gene ends were 6 bases for V and 2 bases for J; bases not matched to a gene: 7. The CDR3 contains 14 residues. Germline CDR1 and CDR2: SEHNR and FQNEAQ (reference sequence). The CDR3 nucleotides are TGTGCCAGCAGTACTACAGGGGCCGCCTACGAGCAGTACTTC. Translation: CASSTTGAAYEQYF.

Only one count was recorded for this clonotype. This chain joins TRBV20-1 and TRBJ1-1; D not certain. Germline V lookup: CDR1 DFQATT, CDR2 SNEGSKA (reference sequence). This CDR3 is built from 14 residues. Deletions cut 5 bases from V and 0 bases from J, with 13 bases between. In nucleotides, the CDR3 is TGCAGTGCTCAAGCGCAGTACATGAACACTGAAGCTTTCTTT. This encodes CSAQAQYMNTEAFF.

Many counts were recorded for this clonotype. The V and J genes are TRBV7-8 and TRBJ2-5, with D perhaps given as TRBD1 or TRBD2 (5 bases each). Between the trimmed V and J ends, which lost 4 bases and 5 bases, there was a span of 14 bases. This CDR3 has 14 residues. Germline V gene sequence: CDR1 SGHVS, CDR2 FQNEAQ. The CDR3 sequence: CASSSKFEGETQYF. The CDR3 DNA follows: TGTGCCAGCAGCTCCAAGTTTGAGGGGGAGACCCAGTACTTC.

This clonotype was recorded a few times. The J gene is TRBJ2-1, the V gene TRBV19, with 11 bases fitting TRBD2. This CDR3 has 20 residues. Trimming at V came to 5 bases and at J to 0 bases, leaving 15 bases not matched to a gene. The germline V gene encodes CDR1 LNHDA and CDR2 SQIVND (reference sequence). The CDR3 spells CASSLKPGLAALSSYNEQFF. Written as DNA, the CDR3 is TGTGCCAGTAGTCTCAAACCGGGACTAGCGGCCCTGAGCTCCTACAATGAGCAGTTCTTC.

This chain connects TRBV2 to TRBJ1-3, with D perhaps matching TRBD1 (5 bases). The CDR3 contains 13 residues. Deletions cut 5 bases from V and 3 bases from J, with 8 bases between. CDR1 and CDR2 (germline): SNHLY, FYNNEI. The DNA for the CDR3 is TGTGCCAGCAGTTACAGGAATGGAAACACCATATATTTT. This codes for CASSYRNGNTIYF.

This clonotype was detected a few times. The rearrangement uses TRBV28 and TRBJ1-1, with 8 bases aligning to TRBD1. Germline loops: CDR1 MDHEN, CDR2 SYDVKM. V lost 8 bases, J lost 8 bases, and 10 bases stayed unmatched. The CDR3 totals 13 residues. The CDR3 DNA is TGTGCCAGCCAAGAAAACGGACAGGGCGAAGCTTTCTTT. Translation gives CASQENGQGEAFF.